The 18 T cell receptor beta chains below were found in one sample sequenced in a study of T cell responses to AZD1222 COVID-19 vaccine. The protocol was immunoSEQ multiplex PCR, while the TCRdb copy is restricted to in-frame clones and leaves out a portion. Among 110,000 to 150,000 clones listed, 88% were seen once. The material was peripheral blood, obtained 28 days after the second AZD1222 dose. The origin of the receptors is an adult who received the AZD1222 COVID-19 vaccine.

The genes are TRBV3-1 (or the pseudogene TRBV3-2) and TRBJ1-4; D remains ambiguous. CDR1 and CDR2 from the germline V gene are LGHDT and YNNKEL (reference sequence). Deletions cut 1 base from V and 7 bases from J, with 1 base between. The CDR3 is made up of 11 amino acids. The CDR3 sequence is CASSQGEKLFF. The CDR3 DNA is TGTGCCAGCAGCCAAGGTGAAAAACTGTTTTTT.

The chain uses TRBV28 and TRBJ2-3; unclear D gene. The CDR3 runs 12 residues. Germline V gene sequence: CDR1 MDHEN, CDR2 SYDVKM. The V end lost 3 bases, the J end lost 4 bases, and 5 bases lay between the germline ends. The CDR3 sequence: CASSLLPDTQYF. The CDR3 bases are TGTGCCAGCAGTTTGTTACCAGATACGCAGTATTTT.

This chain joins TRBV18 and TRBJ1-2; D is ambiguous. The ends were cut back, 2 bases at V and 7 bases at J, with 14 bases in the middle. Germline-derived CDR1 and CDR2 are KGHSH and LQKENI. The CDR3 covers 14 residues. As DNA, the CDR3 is TGTGCCAGCTCACCAGGGAATCAAGATCGTGGCTACACCTTC. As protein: CASSPGNQDRGYTF.

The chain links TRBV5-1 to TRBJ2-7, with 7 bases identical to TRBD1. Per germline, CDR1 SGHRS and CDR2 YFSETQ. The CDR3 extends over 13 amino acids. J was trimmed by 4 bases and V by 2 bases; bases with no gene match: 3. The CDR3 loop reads CASSFDRDYEQYF. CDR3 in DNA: TGCGCCAGCAGCTTTGACAGGGATTACGAGCAGTACTTC.

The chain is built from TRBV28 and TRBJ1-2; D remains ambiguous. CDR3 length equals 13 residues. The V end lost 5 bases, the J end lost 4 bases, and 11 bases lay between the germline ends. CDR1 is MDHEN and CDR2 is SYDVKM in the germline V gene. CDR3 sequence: CASSVDEAYGYTF. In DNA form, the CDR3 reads TGTGCCAGCAGTGTGGACGAAGCCTATGGCTACACCTTC.

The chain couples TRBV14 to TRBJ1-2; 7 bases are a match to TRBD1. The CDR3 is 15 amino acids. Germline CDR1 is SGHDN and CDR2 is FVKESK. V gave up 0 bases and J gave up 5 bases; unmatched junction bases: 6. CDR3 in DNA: TGTGCCAGCAGCCAAGACGACAGGGTACTGTATGGCTACACCTTC. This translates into CASSQDDRVLYGYTF.

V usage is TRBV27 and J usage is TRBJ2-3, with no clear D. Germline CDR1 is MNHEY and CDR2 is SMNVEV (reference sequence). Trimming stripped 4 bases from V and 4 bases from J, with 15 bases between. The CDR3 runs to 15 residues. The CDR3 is CASSSMVTAADTQYF. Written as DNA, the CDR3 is TGTGCCAGCAGTTCTATGGTGACCGCGGCAGATACGCAGTATTTT.

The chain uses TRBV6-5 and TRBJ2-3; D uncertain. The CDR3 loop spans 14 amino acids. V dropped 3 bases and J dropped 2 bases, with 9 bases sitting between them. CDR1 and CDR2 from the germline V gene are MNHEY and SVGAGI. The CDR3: CASSYGDSTDTQYF. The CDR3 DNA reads TGTGCCAGCAGTTATGGGGATTCCACAGATACGCAGTATTTT.

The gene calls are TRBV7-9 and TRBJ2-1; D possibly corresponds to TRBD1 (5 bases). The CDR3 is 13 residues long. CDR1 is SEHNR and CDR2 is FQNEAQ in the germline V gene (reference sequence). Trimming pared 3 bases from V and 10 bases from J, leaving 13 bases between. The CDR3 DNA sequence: TGTGCCAGCAGCTTTGGGGCCCGTGAAGAGCAGTTCTTC. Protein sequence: CASSFGAREEQFF.

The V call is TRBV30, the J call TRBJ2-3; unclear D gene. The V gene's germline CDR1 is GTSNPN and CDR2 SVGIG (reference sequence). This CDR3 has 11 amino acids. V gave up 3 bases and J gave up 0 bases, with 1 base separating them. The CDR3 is CAWSSTDTQYF. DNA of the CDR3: TGTGCCTGGAGCAGCACAGATACGCAGTATTTT.

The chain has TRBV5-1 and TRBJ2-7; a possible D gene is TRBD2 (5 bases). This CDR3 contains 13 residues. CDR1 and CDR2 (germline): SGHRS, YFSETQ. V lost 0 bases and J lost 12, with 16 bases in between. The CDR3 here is CASSLDPTGMLYF. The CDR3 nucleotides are TGCGCCAGCAGCTTGGACCCTACGGGGATGCTGTACTTC.

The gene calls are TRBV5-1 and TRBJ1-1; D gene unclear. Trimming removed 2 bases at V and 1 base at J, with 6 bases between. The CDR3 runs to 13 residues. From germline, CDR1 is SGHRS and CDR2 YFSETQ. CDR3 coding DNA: TGCGCCAGCAGCTTCTATAGGAACACTGAAGCTTTCTTT. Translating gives CASSFYRNTEAFF.

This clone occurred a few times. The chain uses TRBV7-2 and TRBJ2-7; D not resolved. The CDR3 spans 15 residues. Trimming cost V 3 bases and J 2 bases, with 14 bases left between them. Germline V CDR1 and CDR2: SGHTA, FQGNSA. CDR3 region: CASSFSPPSAYEQYF. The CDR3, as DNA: TGTGCCAGCAGCTTCTCCCCCCCTTCGGCCTACGAGCAGTACTTC.

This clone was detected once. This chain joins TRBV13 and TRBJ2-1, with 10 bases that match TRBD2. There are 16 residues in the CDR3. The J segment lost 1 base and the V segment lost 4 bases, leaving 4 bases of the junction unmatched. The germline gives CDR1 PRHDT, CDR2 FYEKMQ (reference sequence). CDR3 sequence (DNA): TGTGCCAGCAGCTCGGTTAGCGGGAGGTCCTACAATGAGCAGTTCTTC. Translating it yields CASSSVSGRSYNEQFF.

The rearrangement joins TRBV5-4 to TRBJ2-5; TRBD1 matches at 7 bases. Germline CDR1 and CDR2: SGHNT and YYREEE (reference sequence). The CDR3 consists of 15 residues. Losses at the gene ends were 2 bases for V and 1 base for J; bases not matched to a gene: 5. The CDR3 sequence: CASSFPDRVQETQYF. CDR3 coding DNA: TGTGCCAGCAGCTTTCCTGACAGGGTCCAAGAGACCCAGTACTTC.

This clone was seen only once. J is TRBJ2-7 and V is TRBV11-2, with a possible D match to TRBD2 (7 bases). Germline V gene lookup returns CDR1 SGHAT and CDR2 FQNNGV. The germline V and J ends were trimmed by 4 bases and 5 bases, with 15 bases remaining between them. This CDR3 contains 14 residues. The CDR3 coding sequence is TGTGCCAGCAGCTCTGGCGGGGGCTTTGACGAGCAGTACTTC. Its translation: CASSSGGGFDEQYF.

The CDR3 nucleotides read TGTGCCAGCAGTTTGGCGGGGTTCACCGGGGAGCTGTTTTTT. Translating it yields CASSLAGFTGELFF. V gene TRBV6-6 combines with J gene TRBJ2-2; a weak D match, TRBD2 (6 bases). The CDR3 has 14 amino acids. The V gene lost 4 bases and the J gene lost 4 bases, with 10 bases spanning the gap. Germline assignment: CDR1 MNHNY and CDR2 SVGAGI (reference sequence).

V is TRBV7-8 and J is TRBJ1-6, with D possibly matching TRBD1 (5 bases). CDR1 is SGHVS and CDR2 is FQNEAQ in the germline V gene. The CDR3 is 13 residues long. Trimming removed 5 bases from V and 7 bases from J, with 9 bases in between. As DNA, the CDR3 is TGTGCCAGCAGCGACAGAGGAAATTCACCCCTCCACTTT. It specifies CASSDRGNSPLHF.